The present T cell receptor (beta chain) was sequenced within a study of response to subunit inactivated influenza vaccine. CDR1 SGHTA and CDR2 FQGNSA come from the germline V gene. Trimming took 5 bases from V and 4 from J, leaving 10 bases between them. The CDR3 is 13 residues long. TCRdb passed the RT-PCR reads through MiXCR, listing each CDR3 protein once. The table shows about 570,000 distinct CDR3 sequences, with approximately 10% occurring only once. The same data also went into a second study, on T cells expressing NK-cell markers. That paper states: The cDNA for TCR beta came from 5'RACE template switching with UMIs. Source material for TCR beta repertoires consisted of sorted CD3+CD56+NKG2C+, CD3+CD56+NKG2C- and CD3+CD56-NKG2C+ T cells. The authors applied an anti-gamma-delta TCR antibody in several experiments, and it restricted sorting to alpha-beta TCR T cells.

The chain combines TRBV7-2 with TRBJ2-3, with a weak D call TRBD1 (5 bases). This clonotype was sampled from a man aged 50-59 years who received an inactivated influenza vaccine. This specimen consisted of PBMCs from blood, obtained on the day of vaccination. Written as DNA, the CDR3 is TGTGCCAGCAGCGAACGACAGCCAGATACGCAGTATTTT. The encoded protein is CASSERQPDTQYF.